This is a list of T cell receptor beta chains from one sample in a study of blood T cell repertoires in COVID-19. Measured with immunoSEQ multiplex PCR; TCRdb has only the in-frame clones, and not every one. The sample contains some 350,000 clones, about 87% of which appear only once. Sequencing input: PBMCs or T cells enriched from blood (not recorded which). The receptors come from a man younger than 40 who had recovered from COVID-19. The CDR3 runs from the conserved cysteine through the conserved F or W. The D gene is left open where the match is weak. The size field is filled for only some rows; it gives once, few, many or a size class.

V	D	J	size	DNA	CDR3
TRBV5-1	-	TRBJ2-5	-	TGCGCCAGCAGCTTGGTAGCGGACCAAGAGACCCAGTACTTC	CASSLVADQETQYF
TRBV21-1	-	TRBJ2-7	-	TGTGCCAGCAGCAAAGATCGTGGGACTAGCGGGGGCCTAGATAGATACGAGCAGTACTTC	CASSKDRGTSGGLDRYEQYF
TRBV2	TRBD2	TRBJ2-1	-	TGTGCCAGCAGCGCCGGGACTAGCGGCCGGGGTGAGCAGTTCTTC	CASSAGTSGRGEQFF
TRBV15	-	TRBJ2-5	-	TGTGCCACCAGCAGAGATCGAGCGGTAATCAAGACCCAGTACTTC	CATSRDRAVIKTQYF
TRBV12-2	-	TRBJ2-5	-	TGTGCAAGTCGCTTAGAAAGGAAAGACAGGGCGGAGACCCAGTACTTC	CASRLERKDRAETQYF
TRBV5-1	TRBD1	TRBJ2-1	-	TGCGCCAGCAGCTTGGGTCAGGGGGTTTACAATGAGCAGTTCTTC	CASSLGQGVYNEQFF
TRBV11-2	TRBD1	TRBJ1-6	-	TGTGCCAGCAGCCTTACCGGGACAGGGAATTCACCCCTCCACTTT	CASSLTGTGNSPLHF
TRBV20-1	TRBD1	TRBJ2-7	-	TGCAGTGCTAGTGTGGGACAGGGGTTCGACCAGTACTTC	CSASVGQGFDQYF
TRBV20-1	-	TRBJ2-1	once	TGCAGTGCTAGTTCAAATGAGCAGTTCTTC	CSASSNEQFF
TRBV5-1	TRBD1	TRBJ1-4	-	TGCGCCAGCAGTTACAGGGGTTGGGGTGAAAAACTGTTTTTT	CASSYRGWGEKLFF
TRBV3-1/TRBV3-2	-	TRBJ2-2	-	TGTGCCAGCACACGGAGGACGAACGGGGAGCTGTTTTTT	CASTRRTNGELFF
TRBV3-1/TRBV3-2	-	TRBJ2-5	-	TGTGCCAGCAGCCCCCCGAGTAGCGGCCAAGAGACCCAGTACTTC	CASSPPSSGQETQYF
TRBV6-5	-	TRBJ1-1	-	TGTGCCAGCAGTTACCTACAGATGGCTTTCTTT	CASSYLQMAFF
TRBV28	-	TRBJ1-6	-	TGTGCCAGCATCGCTCAGCGGCGTATTGGTAATTCACCCCTCCACTTT	CASIAQRRIGNSPLHF
TRBV5-1	-	TRBJ1-4	-	TGCGCCAGCAGCTACAATGGGGGAGGTGCAACTAATGAAAAACTGTTTTTT	CASSYNGGGATNEKLFF
TRBV27	-	TRBJ2-7	-	TGTGCCAGCAGTTTAGTTGGAGTTTATGGCTACGAGCAGTACTTC	CASSLVGVYGYEQYF
TRBV11-2	-	TRBJ2-7	-	TGTGCCAGCAGCTTAGCCCGTCGTACAGGGCTTCTGGTTGAGCAGTACTTC	CASSLARRTGLLVEQYF
TRBV2	-	TRBJ1-5	-	TGTGCCACCAACAGGAACAACAATCAGCCCCAGCATTTT	CATNRNNNQPQHF
TRBV10-3	-	TRBJ2-1	-	TGTGCCATCAGTGAGTTAGACAGGGAGGTCAACAATGAGCAGTTCTTC	CAISELDREVNNEQFF
TRBV5-6	TRBD1	TRBJ1-6	-	TGTGCCAGCAGCTTGAGGGACAGGGCGCGGTCACCCCTCCACTTT	CASSLRDRARSPLHF
TRBV2	-	TRBJ1-4	-	TGTGCCAGCAGTCGACTTACGGTGGGAAAACTGTTTTTT	CASSRLTVGKLFF
TRBV13	-	TRBJ2-1	-	TGTGCCAGCAGACCTACCCCAGGGAACCCCCGCAATGAGCAGTTCTTC	CASRPTPGNPRNEQFF
TRBV19	-	TRBJ1-5	-	TGTGCCAGTAGTATAGATTTGTTTTCCTCTGGGAGGGGTCAGCCCCAGCATTTT	CASSIDLFSSGRGQPQHF
TRBV30	-	TRBJ1-4	-	TGTGCCTGGAGTAATACAGGGTCCACTAATGAAAAACTGTTTTTT	CAWSNTGSTNEKLFF
TRBV9	-	TRBJ1-2	-	TGTGCCAGCAGCGCCAACACGGGGGATTGGGGCTACACCTTC	CASSANTGDWGYTF
TRBV5-1	-	TRBJ1-2	-	TGCGCCAGCAGCTTGGTTCCAGAAAACTATGGCTACACCTTC	CASSLVPENYGYTF
TRBV12-3/TRBV12-4	TRBD1	TRBJ2-7	once	TGTGCCAGCGGGAGCAGGGGGCGTCTAGGGCAGTACTTC	CASGSRGRLGQYF
TRBV5-5	-	TRBJ2-1	-	TGTGCCAGCAGCGCCACAGGGAACTCCTACAATGAGCAGTTCTTC	CASSATGNSYNEQFF
TRBV28	-	TRBJ2-2	-	TGTGCCAGCAGTTTAGCAGGACAGATCACCGGGGAGCTGTTTTTT	CASSLAGQITGELFF
TRBV5-1	-	TRBJ2-2	-	TGCGCCAGCAGCTTCACCGGGGTGCACACCGGGGAGCTGTTTTTT	CASSFTGVHTGELFF
TRBV11-2	-	TRBJ1-4	-	TGTGCCAGCAGCCCGGTTGGGGGGACTAATGAAAAACTGTTTTTT	CASSPVGGTNEKLFF
TRBV9	-	TRBJ2-1	-	TGTGCCAGCAGCGCCCACACAGGCGACTCCTACAATGAGCAGTTCTTC	CASSAHTGDSYNEQFF
TRBV9	-	TRBJ1-1	-	TGTGCCAGCAGGGTGACGGAGATGAACACTGAAGCTTTCTTT	CASRVTEMNTEAFF
TRBV3-1/TRBV3-2	TRBD1	TRBJ2-5	-	TGTGCCAGCAGCCAAGCGCCAGGGGGGACCCAGTACTTC	CASSQAPGGTQYF
TRBV25-1	TRBD2	TRBJ2-4	once	TGTGCCAGCAGTGTAGCGGGGGGGACGGACATTCAGTACTTC	CASSVAGGTDIQYF
TRBV19	TRBD1	TRBJ1-5	-	TGTGCCAGTAGTACCAGAGGACAGGGCAGATGGGGCAATCAGCCCCAGCATTTT	CASSTRGQGRWGNQPQHF
TRBV28	-	TRBJ1-3	-	TGTGCCAGCAGTCCGACATACGGCTCTGGAAACACCATATATTTT	CASSPTYGSGNTIYF
TRBV19	-	TRBJ1-2	-	TGTGCCAGTACCCCGACGGGGTCCAGCGGCTACACCTTC	CASTPTGSSGYTF
TRBV5-1	TRBD1	TRBJ1-2	-	TGCGCCAGCAGCTCATCCGGGACAGCATATGGCTACACCTTC	CASSSSGTAYGYTF
TRBV18	-	TRBJ1-1	-	TGTGCCAGCTTAAACACCCTCCCATCGATGAACACTGAAGCTTTCTTT	CASLNTLPSMNTEAFF
TRBV15	-	TRBJ1-1	-	TGTGCCACCAGCAGAGGGGAGGGGACTGAAGCTTTCTTT	CATSRGEGTEAFF
TRBV5-1	TRBD1	TRBJ2-1	-	TGCGCCAGCAGCCTTGACCCTGGGACAGTCTACAATGAGCAGTTCTTC	CASSLDPGTVYNEQFF
TRBV9	TRBD2	TRBJ2-2	-	TGTGCCAGCAGCGTCGGGGGGATGAACACCGGGGAGCTGTTTTTT	CASSVGGMNTGELFF
TRBV5-1	-	TRBJ1-2	-	TGCGCCAGCAGCTTGGGGAGGCGGGAAGGCTATGGCTACACCTTC	CASSLGRREGYGYTF
TRBV11-2	-	TRBJ2-5	-	TGTGCCAGCAGCCCTATTGGGCTGGAGACCCAGTACTTC	CASSPIGLETQYF
TRBV19	-	TRBJ1-1	-	TGTGCCAGTAGTATAGATTTTTATAGGAACACTGAAGCTTTCTTT	CASSIDFYRNTEAFF
TRBV5-4	-	TRBJ1-6	-	TGTGCCAGCAGGTTCACAGGGACCTATAATTCACCCCTCCACTTT	CASRFTGTYNSPLHF
TRBV12-2	-	TRBJ2-4	-	TGTGCAAGTCGCGAAGACCCCGGAGGTGGAACCAAAAACATTCAGTACTTC	CASREDPGGGTKNIQYF